The present entry profiles one T cell receptor (beta chain) with its context. The sample belongs to a study of blood T cell repertoires in COVID-19. Repertoires were generated with immunoSEQ multiplex PCR, while TCRdb's copy carries only in-frame clones and drops some. The repertoire holds fewer than 250,000 clones, with 87% as singletons. V was shortened by 7 bases and J by 0 bases, with 10 bases between the two germline ends. The CDR3 extends over 14 amino acids. CDR1 is SQVTM, CDR2 ANQGSEA, per germline. This receptor was obtained from a man under 40 in a cohort exposed to, infected with or recovered from COVID-19 (not recorded which). This rearrangement joins TRBV29-1 to TRBJ1-6; D is unclear. What was sequenced was PBMCs or T cells enriched from blood (not recorded which). The CDR3: CSGPQNSYNSPLHF. DNA of the CDR3: TGCAGCGGGCCACAGAACTCCTATAATTCACCCCTCCACTTT.